These 4 T cell receptor beta chains were all obtained from the same sample, sequenced in a study of cytomegalovirus exposure and HLA in healthy donors. Assay: immunoSEQ multiplex PCR; the TCRdb copy retains only in-frame clones and omits some. This table has roughly 180,000 clones, 84% appearing once. The sample taken for sequencing was PBMCs. These receptors were obtained from a man between 18 and 35 years old in good health and CMV-seropositive.

The chain links TRBV6-1 to TRBJ1-1; TRBD1 might be the D (6 bases). This CDR3 contains 14 residues. V lost 4 bases and J lost 7, with 16 bases in between. Germline-derived CDR1 and CDR2 are MNHNS and SASEGT. CDR3 nucleotides: TGTGCCAGCAGTGTTACAGGGAGAGTAAATGAAGCTTTCTTT. This encodes CASSVTGRVNEAFF.

Only one count was recorded for this clone. The rearrangement joins TRBV28 to TRBJ2-5, with 15 bases aligning to TRBD2. The CDR3 is made up of 18 amino acids. V trimming: 6 bases; J trimming: 3 bases; junction bases outside the gene matches: 11. Germline lookup yields CDR1 MDHEN and CDR2 SYDVKM. CDR3 sequence (DNA): TGTGCCAGCAGCCCATCTGGCGGGACTAGCGGGAGGAAAGAGACCCAGTACTTC. Its translation: CASSPSGGTSGRKETQYF.

V and J are TRBV6-6 and TRBJ2-3; 8 bases map to TRBD2. The CDR3 totals 15 residues. Looked up from germline, CDR1 is MNHNY and CDR2 is SVGAGI (reference sequence). V lost 4 bases and J lost 2; bases outside the gene matches: 5. The CDR3 coding sequence is TGTGCCAGCAGTTCAGCGGGGGTGAACACAGATACGCAGTATTTT. Translation gives CASSSAGVNTDTQYF.

This chain links TRBV6-5 with TRBJ1-1, with D maybe TRBD1 (5 bases). V was shortened by 9 bases and J by 7 bases, with 12 bases between the two germline ends. This CDR3 region has 11 residues. From germline, CDR1 is MNHEY and CDR2 SVGAGI. CDR3: CASGGASEAFF. The CDR3 DNA reads as TGTGCCAGTGGAGGGGCAAGTGAAGCTTTCTTT.